This TCR beta chain stems from a study of T cell responses to AZD1222 COVID-19 vaccine. Trimming removed 0 bases from V and 6 bases from J, with 11 bases in between. CDR3 length equals 14 residues. Germline V gene lookup returns CDR1 LGHNA and CDR2 YNFKEQ. Only in-frame clones appear in the TCRdb table, and some are missing; sequencing was by immunoSEQ multiplex PCR. The sample contains around 120,000 clones, approximately 85% of which appear only once. Overall study results and limits: Females outnumbered males among donors, who were mostly white British; clonal diversity was possibly underestimated. Across spike, vaccine-associated CD4 TCRs were found, dominant at 160-218 and 743-854. Reports indicate that nearly half of spike-specific TCRs are directed at unmutated variant regions. Repertoire collection took place solely once the T cell response had peaked.

With regard to this clone: The antigen remains unidentified.

Sample: peripheral blood, taken on day 0 of AZD1222 vaccination. V and J are TRBV4-2 and TRBJ1-1; D unclear. This clonotype was sampled from an adult in good health. The CDR3 loop is CASSQDHLAAEAFF. The DNA of the CDR3 is TGTGCCAGCAGCCAAGACCACCTTGCCGCTGAAGCTTTCTTT.